Listed below are T cell receptor beta chains from one sample, sequenced in a study of cytomegalovirus exposure and HLA in healthy donors. The data were produced by immunoSEQ multiplex PCR, yet TCRdb's version contains in-frame clones alone and is incomplete. The sample consists of about 120,000 clones, over 80% of them appearing once. Sequencing input: PBMCs. These receptors all come from a man aged 25 to 40 in good health and CMV-seronegative. Each CDR3 is given with its conserved first and last residue. A D gene is named only where the DNA matches it firmly. Clone size is shown for a subset of rows, as once, few, many or a class of expanded clone.

d_call j_call clone_size v_call cdr3_aa cdr3_nt
. TRBJ2-3 . TRBV10-2 CASSETQASTDTQYF TGCGCCAGCAGTGAGACGCAGGCTAGCACAGATACGCAGTATTTT
. TRBJ1-2 . TRBV10-2 CASTGDFKGYTF TGCGCCAGCACTGGGGACTTTAAGGGCTACACCTTC
TRBD2 TRBJ2-1 . TRBV11-2 CASSLDRLLAGGRGNEQFF TGTGCCAGCAGCTTAGATCGGTTGCTAGCGGGGGGGAGAGGCAATGAGCAGTTCTTC
TRBD2 TRBJ2-5 . TRBV9 CASSVLAGEGETQYF TGTGCCAGCAGCGTCCTAGCGGGGGAAGGAGAGACCCAGTACTTC
TRBD1 TRBJ1-2 . TRBV5-1 CASSSSRTGGSPLGYTF TGCGCCAGCAGCTCCTCCCGGACAGGGGGCTCACCTCTGGGCTACACCTTC
TRBD1 TRBJ2-3 . TRBV5-6 CASSFRDRITDTQYF TGTGCCAGCAGCTTCCGGGACAGAATCACAGATACGCAGTATTTT
. TRBJ2-7 . TRBV7-2 CASSLVYRDEQYF TGTGCCAGCAGCTTAGTATACAGGGACGAGCAGTACTTC
. TRBJ1-3 once TRBV6-5 CASTRVYPGNTIYF TGTGCCAGCACAAGAGTGTACCCTGGAAACACCATATATTTT
. TRBJ2-3 . TRBV7-7 CASSLRLVDTQYF TGTGCCAGCAGCTTAAGACTAGTCGATACGCAGTATTTT
TRBD1 TRBJ2-3 . TRBV6-4 CASRANGQALNTDTQYF TGTGCCAGCAGGGCGAATGGACAGGCCCTAAACACAGATACGCAGTATTTT
TRBD1 TRBJ2-7 . TRBV10-3 CAITNGTGKGEQYF TGTGCCATCACCAATGGGACAGGGAAGGGCGAGCAGTACTTC
TRBD2 TRBJ2-3 . TRBV10-1 CASSEGLAIDTQYF TGCGCCAGCAGTGAGGGACTAGCAATAGATACGCAGTATTTT
. TRBJ2-6 . TRBV4-3 CASSPRVDGANVLTF TGCGCCAGCAGCCCCCGGGTAGACGGGGCCAACGTCCTGACTTTC
. TRBJ1-1 . TRBV19 CASSYRVGSTEAFF TGTGCCAGTAGTTACAGGGTTGGGAGCACTGAAGCTTTCTTT
. TRBJ2-7 . TRBV27 CASSLPSREQYF TGTGCCAGCAGTTTACCCTCCCGCGAGCAGTACTTC
. TRBJ2-1 . TRBV27 CASNPVAAYNEQFF TGTGCCAGCAACCCAGTGGCAGCCTACAATGAGCAGTTCTTC
TRBD1 TRBJ1-1 . TRBV28 CASSLDRARMNTEAFF TGTGCCAGCAGTTTGGACAGGGCTCGAATGAACACTGAAGCTTTCTTT
TRBD1 TRBJ2-7 . TRBV30 CAWSGRGLLQGKHEQYF TGTGCCTGGAGTGGAAGGGGGCTCCTACAGGGTAAGCACGAGCAGTACTTC
TRBD1 TRBJ1-2 . TRBV6-5 CATSPEGTDYGYTF TGTGCCACTTCCCCCGAGGGGACAGACTATGGCTACACCTTC
TRBD1 TRBJ2-2 . TRBV7-8 CASSLTGSTGELFF TGTGCCAGCAGCTTGACAGGGTCCACCGGGGAGCTGTTTTTT
TRBD1 TRBJ2-3 . TRBV7-9 CASSETGSTDTQYF TGTGCCAGCAGCGAGACAGGGAGCACAGATACGCAGTATTTT
. TRBJ2-2 . TRBV30 CAWNPGQDTGELFF TGTGCCTGGAACCCAGGGCAAGACACCGGGGAGCTGTTTTTT
. TRBJ2-5 . TRBV9 CASSVGVVAAGPQETQYF TGTGCCAGCAGCGTAGGGGTCGTGGCGGCCGGCCCTCAAGAGACCCAGTACTTC
. TRBJ2-3 . TRBV7-2 CASSWRTGGTDTQYF TGTGCCAGCAGCTGGCGTACCGGGGGAACAGATACGCAGTATTTT
TRBD1 TRBJ1-6 . TRBV28 CASSPVVGQGVYNSPLHF TGTGCCAGCAGTCCTGTCGTGGGACAGGGAGTCTATAATTCACCCCTCCACTTT
TRBD2 TRBJ2-5 . TRBV5-1 CASSLHVSGGYQETQYF TGCGCCAGCAGCTTGCATGTCAGCGGGGGATACCAAGAGACCCAGTACTTC
. TRBJ2-7 . TRBV5-5 CASSGEGFSYEQYF TGTGCCAGCAGCGGCGAGGGATTCTCCTACGAGCAGTACTTC
. TRBJ2-3 few TRBV5-1 CASSLAREYTDTQYF TGCGCCAGCAGCTTGGCCAGGGAATACACAGATACGCAGTATTTT
. TRBJ2-3 few TRBV2 CASTPGTYQDTQYF TGTGCCAGCACTCCAGGGACTTACCAAGATACGCAGTATTTT
. TRBJ1-1 . TRBV28 CASPPSGRWTEAFF TGTGCCAGCCCTCCGAGCGGCCGGTGGACTGAAGCTTTCTTT
TRBD1 TRBJ2-7 . TRBV7-9 CATKFPLNRPDRGYEQYF TGTGCCACCAAATTCCCCCTTAATCGCCCCGACAGGGGCTACGAGCAGTACTTC
. TRBJ2-3 few TRBV5-1 CASRWGELVTDTQYF TGCGCCAGCAGGTGGGGGGAACTGGTCACAGATACGCAGTATTTT
. TRBJ1-6 once TRBV10-2 CASSGTRGRAYNSPLHF TGCGCCAGCAGTGGAACAAGGGGAAGGGCCTATAATTCACCCCTCCACTTT
. TRBJ1-2 . TRBV28 CASTLGTIGVGYTF TGTGCCAGCACCCTTGGGACAATTGGTGTCGGCTACACCTTC
TRBD1 TRBJ1-2 . TRBV5-6 CASSYPGGQGGYGYTF TGTGCCAGCAGCTACCCAGGCGGACAGGGGGGCTATGGCTACACCTTC
. TRBJ2-3 . TRBV5-6 CVSSLTGFGTDTQYF TGTGTCAGCAGCTTAACGGGGTTCGGCACAGATACGCAGTATTTT
. TRBJ1-2 . TRBV6-5 CASSSTGSENTF TGTGCCAGCAGTTCCACAGGGAGCGAGAACACCTTC
TRBD1 TRBJ2-3 few TRBV4-3 CASSQDFAGTGRDTQYF TGCGCCAGCAGCCAAGATTTCGCCGGGACAGGGAGAGATACGCAGTATTTT
TRBD2 TRBJ2-5 . TRBV28 CASRSSGSETQYF TGTGCCAGCAGATCTAGCGGGTCAGAGACCCAGTACTTC
. TRBJ1-4 . TRBV7-2 CASSFTGSLNEKLFF TGTGCCAGCAGCTTTACAGGGAGCCTTAATGAAAAACTGTTTTTT
. TRBJ2-6 once TRBV5-6 CASSSGTTGANGLTF TGTGCCAGCAGCTCAGGGACAACTGGGGCCAACGGCCTGACTTTC
. TRBJ1-2 . TRBV5-1 CASSLDRSRGYTF TGCGCCAGCAGCTTGGATCGTAGCCGGGGCTACACCTTC
. TRBJ1-1 . TRBV28 CASSFPAGGNTEAFF TGTGCCAGCAGTTTCCCAGCCGGGGGGAACACTGAAGCTTTCTTT
. TRBJ2-3 . TRBV2 CASSVLAQDTQYF TGTGCCAGCAGTGTTCTAGCCCAAGATACGCAGTATTTT
TRBD1 TRBJ1-2 . TRBV28 CASGTGGNYGYTF TGTGCCAGCGGGACAGGGGGGAACTATGGCTACACCTTC
. TRBJ1-2 . TRBV28 CASRGGALDYGYTF TGTGCCAGCAGGGGGGGGGCGCTGGACTATGGCTACACCTTC
. TRBJ1-2 . TRBV9 CASSALYGYTF TGTGCCAGCAGCGCCTTGTATGGCTACACCTTC
. TRBJ2-3 . TRBV28 CASSLAVDTQYF TGTGCCAGCAGTCTAGCAGTGGATACGCAGTATTTT
. TRBJ1-1 . TRBV18 CASSPTRGSDTEAFF TGTGCCAGCTCACCAACGCGGGGTTCCGACACTGAAGCTTTCTTT
TRBD1 TRBJ1-4 . TRBV6-1 CASSEREGQGDEKLFF TGTGCCAGCAGTGAAAGGGAGGGACAGGGTGATGAAAAACTGTTTTTT
. TRBJ2-1 . TRBV5-4 CASSLDSNEQFF TGTGCCAGCAGCTTGGACTCTAATGAGCAGTTCTTC
TRBD2 TRBJ2-1 few TRBV10-3 CAISGGLDQSYNEQFF TGTGCCATCAGTGGGGGACTAGACCAGTCCTACAATGAGCAGTTCTTC